The 10 T cell receptor beta chains below were found in one sample sequenced in a study of long-term antiretroviral therapy in people with HIV. The assay used was immunoSEQ (version v3.0), run at survey level. Measured with immunoSEQ multiplex PCR; TCRdb has only the in-frame clones, and not every one. The table has approximately 35,000 clones, around 94% seen once. This material consisted of unsorted PBMCs, taken 4.1 years after starting antiretroviral therapy. Receptor source: a woman between 50 and 59 years old with HIV.

This clone was counted between two and nine times. The chain joins TRBV7-2 to TRBJ1-5, with D possibly TRBD1 on 5 matching bases. The germline V and J ends were trimmed by 5 bases and 1 base, with 9 bases remaining between them. Germline V lookup: CDR1 SGHTA, CDR2 FQGNSA. CDR3 length equals 14 residues. The CDR3 nucleotides are TGTGCCAGCAGCCTCCGGGACAGCAATCAGCCCCAGCATTTT. This sequence encodes CASSLRDSNQPQHF.

The chain couples TRBV7-3 to TRBJ2-1; the match to TRBD2 covers 16 bases. The CDR3 extends over 14 amino acids. With 5 bases clipped from V and 8 bases from J, the junction kept 0 bases outside the gene matches. Germline V gene sequence: CDR1 SGHTA, CDR2 FQGTGA. The CDR3: CASSGTSGGDEQFF. CDR3 nucleotide sequence: TGTGCCAGCAGCGGGACTAGCGGGGGGGATGAGCAGTTCTTC.

The count of this clone is one. The chain couples TRBV6-5 to TRBJ1-2; 7 nucleotides agree with TRBD1. Germline CDR1 reads MNHEY; CDR2 reads SVGAGI. The CDR3 sequence is 14 residues long. With V trimmed by 6 bases and J by 0 bases, 4 bases remained unmatched. CDR3 in amino acids: CASRYRGTNYGYTF. CDR3 nucleotides: TGTGCCAGCAGATACAGGGGAACTAACTATGGCTACACCTTC.

The chain joins TRBV4-1 to TRBJ2-2, with 7 bases aligning to TRBD2. V dropped 3 bases and J dropped 4; count of bases not matched to a gene: 8. Germline V gene lookup returns CDR1 MGHRA and CDR2 YSYEKL. CDR3 size: 16 residues. CDR3 amino acids: CASSQMGGSGTGELFF. The CDR3 DNA reads TGCGCCAGCAGCCAGATGGGAGGGTCGGGCACCGGGGAGCTGTTTTTT.

This sequence joins TRBV2 and TRBJ1-6; TRBD1 matches at 7 bases. V trimming: 4 bases; J trimming: 8 bases; junction bases outside the gene matches: 5. CDR3 length equals 14 residues. Germline V gene data show CDR1 as SNHLY and CDR2 as FYNNEI. The CDR3 here is CASSGGTVHSPLHF. The CDR3 DNA is TGTGCCAGCAGTGGCGGGACAGTACATTCACCCCTCCACTTT. Full variable domain (missing parts from reference TRBV2 and TRBJ1-6): EPEVTQTPSHQVTQMGQEVILRCVPISNHLYFYWYRQILGQKVEFLVSFYNNEISEKSEIFDDQFSVERPDGSNFTLKIRSTKLEDSAMYFCASSGGTVHSPLHFGNGTRLTVT.

The CDR3: CASSQDWPGGYEQYF. The CDR3, as DNA: TGCGCCAGCAGCCAAGATTGGCCAGGGGGCTACGAGCAGTACTTC. The V and J genes are TRBV4-3 and TRBJ2-7; 7 nucleotides match TRBD1. This CDR3 is 15 amino acids long. With 0 bases clipped from V and 3 bases from J, the junction kept 5 bases outside the gene matches. Germline-derived CDR1 and CDR2 are LGHNA and YSLEER.

The chain carries TRBV5-4 and TRBJ1-5; the D gene is possibly TRBD1 (5 bases). Germline CDR1 SGHNT, CDR2 YYREEE (reference sequence). The CDR3 loop spans 14 amino acids. Trimming removed 4 bases at V and 9 bases at J, with 17 bases between. CDR3 in amino acids: CASSDRDGEGPQHF. CDR3 nucleotides: TGTGCCAGCAGCGACCGGGACGGGGAAGGGCCCCAGCATTTT.

The chain recombines TRBV4-1 with TRBJ1-1; 10 nucleotides line up with TRBD1. In germline, CDR1 is MGHRA, CDR2 YSYEKL. Trimming at V came to 2 bases and at J to 7 bases, leaving 4 bases not matched to a gene. The CDR3 is made up of 14 amino acids. CDR3 DNA sequence: TGCGCCAGCAGCCAAATGGGGACAGGGGTTGAAGCTTTCTTT. The encoded protein is CASSQMGTGVEAFF.

CDR3 residues: CASSPDRVDEQYF. CDR3 DNA sequence: TGTGCCAGCAGCCCGGACAGGGTGGACGAGCAGTACTTC. V is TRBV6-5 and J is TRBJ2-7; the match to TRBD1 covers 8 bases. The J segment lost 5 bases and the V segment lost 6 bases, leaving 6 bases of the junction unmatched. CDR3 length: 13 residues. Germline assignment: CDR1 MNHEY and CDR2 SVGAGI.

V usage is TRBV10-1 and J usage is TRBJ2-7; no definite D call. Germline assignment: CDR1 WNHNN and CDR2 SYGVQD (reference sequence). This CDR3 region has 15 residues. The germline V and J ends were trimmed by 6 bases and 2 bases, with 17 bases remaining between them. The DNA for the CDR3 is TGCGCCAGCAGCCTCTCGAGGAACGCAGCCTACGAGCAGTACTTC. Protein: CASSLSRNAAYEQYF.